Below are 20 T cell receptor beta chains sequenced from a single sample in a study of T cell responses to AZD1222 COVID-19 vaccine. Profiling relied on immunoSEQ multiplex PCR, and the TCRdb table lists in-frame clones only, not all of them. The sample records about 120,000 clones, about nine tenths being singletons. The starting material was peripheral blood, obtained on day 0 of AZD1222 vaccination. The receptor source for this set is an adult in good health.

The chain carries TRBV12-3 or TRBV12-4 and TRBJ1-6; a weak D match, TRBD1 (5 bases). Trimming stripped 1 base from V and 12 bases from J, with 10 bases between. This CDR3 is 13 amino acids long. DNA of the CDR3: TGTGCCAGCAGTTTAGGCGCGGGGGGACCCCTCCACTTT. Translated, it gives CASSLGAGGPLHF.

This chain links TRBV5-1 with TRBJ2-3; 7 nucleotides align to TRBD1. CDR3 length: 17 amino acids. CDR1 and CDR2 (germline): SGHRS, YFSETQ. V was pared by 2 bases and J by 0 bases, with 9 bases of the junction left unmatched. Written as DNA, the CDR3 is TGCGCCAGCAGCTTCCAACCCGGGACAGCTAGCACAGATACGCAGTATTTT. This translates into CASSFQPGTASTDTQYF.

This chain joins TRBV5-1 and TRBJ2-6; tentatively, D is TRBD1 (6 bases). The CDR3 is made up of 15 amino acids. V shed 4 bases and J shed 1 base, with 9 bases lying between them. In germline, CDR1 is SGHRS, CDR2 YFSETQ. In DNA form, the CDR3 reads TGCGCCAGCAGCGGCAGGGGTTCTGGGGCCAACGTCCTGACTTTC. Amino acid sequence: CASSGRGSGANVLTF. Full variable domain (remainder filled in from reference TRBV5-1 and TRBJ2-6): KAGVTQTPRYLIKTRGQQVTLSCSPISGHRSVSWYQQTPGQGLQFLFEYFSETQRNKGNFPGRFSGRQFSNSRSEMNVSTLELGDSALYLCASSGRGSGANVLTFGAGSRLTVL.

CDR3 amino acids: CAWSVPPTGYEQYF. The CDR3, as DNA: TGTGCCTGGAGTGTACCCCCGACAGGCTACGAGCAGTACTTC. The chain is built from TRBV30 and TRBJ2-7; D may be TRBD1 (6 bases). V was trimmed by 0 bases and J by 3 bases, leaving 12 bases between them. Germline-derived CDR1 and CDR2 are GTSNPN and SVGIG (reference sequence). The CDR3 spans 14 residues.

The rearrangement links TRBV5-4 to TRBJ2-3; 9 bases map to TRBD1. Per the germline V gene, CDR1 is SGHNT and CDR2 is YYREEE (reference sequence). CDR3 length: 18 amino acids. V gave up 3 bases and J gave up 2 bases; unmatched junction bases: 13. The CDR3 sequence: CASSSLGTGPRYTDTQYF. The CDR3 DNA follows: TGTGCCAGCAGCTCCCTCGGGACAGGGCCACGCTACACAGATACGCAGTATTTT.

CDR3 in amino acids: CASSRRATNEKLFF. The CDR3 DNA is TGTGCCAGCAGCCGGAGGGCAACTAATGAAAAACTGTTTTTT. The chain links TRBV5-6 to TRBJ1-4; D ambiguous. Germline CDR1 SGHDT, CDR2 YYEEEE. V lost 4 bases and J lost 0, with 7 bases in between. The CDR3 is made up of 14 amino acids.

The chain is built from TRBV19 and TRBJ2-7, with 7 positions matching TRBD1. V lost 10 bases and J lost 2; bases outside the gene matches: 8. The CDR3 is 13 residues long. Germline V gives CDR1 LNHDA, CDR2 SQIVND (reference sequence). CDR3 amino acids: CATSLGGTYEQYF. The CDR3 DNA sequence: TGTGCCACCAGCCTAGGGGGCACCTACGAGCAGTACTTC.

The V and J genes are TRBV9 and TRBJ1-1, with TRBD1 identical over 8 bases. The CDR3 is 16 amino acids. The V gene end was trimmed by 0 bases and the J gene end by 4 bases; junction bases not matched to a gene: 8. Looked up from germline, CDR1 is SGDLS and CDR2 is YYNGEE. This chain's CDR3 is CASSVAPGGGGTEAFF. DNA of the CDR3: TGTGCCAGCAGCGTAGCTCCAGGGGGCGGTGGCACTGAAGCTTTCTTT.

The rearrangement joins TRBV9 to TRBJ2-3, with 10 bases matching TRBD2. Trimming took 2 bases from V and 6 from J; bases not matched to a gene: 9. Germline CDR1 and CDR2: SGDLS and YYNGEE. The CDR3 consists of 16 residues. CDR3 bases: TGTGCCAGCAGCGTTACTAGCGGGGCGGTGGGGGATACGCAGTATTTT. Translating gives CASSVTSGAVGDTQYF. Full variable domain (missing parts from reference TRBV9 and TRBJ2-3): DSGVTQTPKHLITATGQRVTLRCSPRSGDLSVYWYQQSLDQGLQFLIQYYNGEERAKGNILERFSAQQFPDLHSELNLSSLELGDSALYFCASSVTSGAVGDTQYFGPGTRLTVL.

The rearrangement joins TRBV5-5 to TRBJ1-2; D not certain. The V gene's germline CDR1 is SGHKS and CDR2 YYEKEE (reference sequence). The CDR3 covers 14 residues. Trimming cost V 1 base and J 5 bases, with 12 bases left between them. CDR3 coding DNA: TGTGCCAGCAGCTTGTATCTGGATTGGTATGGCTACACCTTC. Translation gives CASSLYLDWYGYTF.

V usage is TRBV7-6 and J usage is TRBJ2-3, with 11 bases identical to TRBD2. V lost 0 bases, J lost 2 bases, and 4 bases stayed unmatched. CDR3 length: 17 amino acids. Germline CDR1 is SGHVS and CDR2 is FNYEAQ. CDR3 region: CASSLAGLAAFTDTQYF. CDR3 bases: TGTGCCAGCAGCTTAGCGGGACTAGCGGCGTTCACAGATACGCAGTATTTT.

The gene calls are TRBV18 and TRBJ1-2; D is perhaps TRBD1 (6 bases). The CDR3 loop spans 15 amino acids. Trimming removed 0 bases from V and 5 bases from J, with 13 bases in between. Looked up from germline, CDR1 is KGHSH and CDR2 is LQKENI. The CDR3 is CASSPPSRTVYGYTF. The CDR3 coding sequence is TGTGCCAGCTCACCACCGTCCAGGACAGTATATGGCTACACCTTC.

V is TRBV27 and J is TRBJ2-1, with 9 bases matching TRBD2. The CDR3 runs to 16 residues. V gave up 5 bases and J gave up 6 bases; unmatched junction bases: 11. The germline V gene has CDR1 MNHEY and CDR2 SMNVEV (reference sequence). DNA for the CDR3: TGTGCCAGCAGTCCTATCCCCGGACTAGCGCGCAATGAGCAGTTCTTC. Translating it yields CASSPIPGLARNEQFF.

The chain carries TRBV9 and TRBJ1-2, with D uncertain. The CDR3 runs to 12 residues. From germline, CDR1 is SGDLS and CDR2 YYNGEE. V was trimmed by 3 bases and J by 8 bases, leaving 11 bases between them. CDR3 protein: CASSGAGRGYTF. CDR3 nucleotides: TGTGCCAGCAGCGGGGCCGGTCGGGGCTACACCTTC.

The chain joins TRBV11-2 to TRBJ2-7, with TRBD2 matching 10 bases. CDR3 length: 18 residues. Trimming at V came to 5 bases and at J to 0 bases, leaving 13 bases not matched to a gene. Germline V gives CDR1 SGHAT, CDR2 FQNNGV. CDR3 region: CASSLRLAGASSSYEQYF. CDR3 nucleotides: TGTGCCAGCAGCCTCCGGCTAGCGGGGGCCTCGAGCTCCTACGAGCAGTACTTC. The complete variable domain, with remaining parts taken from reference TRBV11-2 and TRBJ2-7, reads EAGVAQSPRYKIIEKRQSVAFWCNPISGHATLYWYQQILGQGPKLLIQFQNNGVVDDSQLPKDRFSAERLKGVDSTLKIQPAKLEDSAVYLCASSLRLAGASSSYEQYFGPGTRLTVT.

Worth noting for this clone: This same CDR3 is encoded by further DNA sequences in the sample. This chain connects TRBV19 to TRBJ1-6; D not resolved. This CDR3 spans 15 amino acids. The V gene's germline CDR1 is LNHDA and CDR2 SQIVND (reference sequence). The V end was cut by 3 bases, the J end by 0 bases, with 6 bases between. In DNA, the CDR3 is TGTGCCAGTAGTATCCGGGACTCCTATAATTCACCCCTCCACTTT. As protein: CASSIRDSYNSPLHF.

The genes are TRBV27 and TRBJ2-3; 12 bases match TRBD2. Germline V gene lookup returns CDR1 MNHEY and CDR2 SMNVEV (reference sequence). The junction had 18 bases not matched to a gene; V was cut back by 6 bases and J by 5 bases. The CDR3 length is 19 residues. The CDR3 sequence is CASSPARLAGAPSLDTQYF. CDR3 nucleotides: TGTGCCAGCAGCCCTGCTAGACTAGCGGGGGCCCCTTCTCTAGATACGCAGTATTTT.

The rearrangement joins TRBV5-8 to TRBJ1-6, with D perhaps matching TRBD1 (6 bases). Germline-derived CDR1 and CDR2 are SGHTS and YDEGEE. V gave up 4 bases and J gave up 6 bases, with 17 bases separating them. The CDR3 consists of 16 residues. The CDR3 region has the DNA TGTGCCAGCAGCGGCTGGTACAGGGATCTTAATTCACCCCTCCACTTT. Protein: CASSGWYRDLNSPLHF.

This chain links TRBV6-2 or TRBV6-3 with TRBJ1-5; tentatively, D is TRBD1 (5 bases). Germline assignment: CDR1 MNHEY and CDR2 SVGEGT. This CDR3 comprises 15 residues. Deletions cut 0 bases from V and 1 base from J, with 7 bases between. CDR3: CASSYSGRSNQPQHF. The DNA for the CDR3 is TGTGCCAGCAGTTACTCGGGACGAAGCAATCAGCCCCAGCATTTT.

The V and J genes are TRBV4-2 and TRBJ2-5; the D gene is possibly TRBD2 (6 bases). CDR3 length: 13 residues. CDR1 LGHNA and CDR2 YNFKEQ come from the germline V gene. V lost 0 bases to trimming and J lost 13 bases, with 15 bases between them. The CDR3 DNA reads TGTGCCAGCAGCCAAGATTTGGGGGACTTTGCGTACTTC. Amino acid sequence: CASSQDLGDFAYF.